A selection of T cell receptor beta chains follows, all from one sample in a study of blood T cell repertoires in COVID-19. Only in-frame clones appear in the TCRdb table, and some are missing; sequencing was by immunoSEQ multiplex PCR. The sample lists about 250,000 clones; approximately 82% were seen once. Sequencing input: peripheral blood. The receptors derive from a woman older than 75 with active or convalescent COVID-19. CDR3s include the opening cysteine and the closing phenylalanine or tryptophan. The D gene is left open where the match is weak. Expanded clones are given a class, and other clones once, few, many or no size at all.

-,TRBV15,TRBJ1-6,-,15,CATSRTPTRDSPLHF,TGTGCCACCAGCAGAACTCCGACGCGGGATTCACCCCTCCACTTT
-,TRBV3-1/TRBV3-2,TRBJ1-6,-,13,CASSQTEGTPLHF,TGTGCCAGCAGCCAAACCGAGGGAACACCCCTCCACTTT
-,TRBV19,TRBJ1-5,-,14,CASSMTSGNQPQHF,TGTGCCAGTAGTATGACATCGGGCAATCAGCCCCAGCATTTT
TRBD1,TRBV28,TRBJ1-4,-,15,CASSSSGGSGEKLFF,TGTGCCAGCAGTAGCTCAGGGGGCTCTGGTGAAAAACTGTTTTTT
TRBD2,TRBV7-9,TRBJ2-2,-,16,CASRETGGGAVGELFF,TGTGCCAGCAGGGAGACCGGCGGGGGGGCCGTCGGGGAGCTGTTTTTT
-,TRBV19,TRBJ2-3,-,16,CASRPQTGPSTDTQYF,TGTGCCAGTAGGCCCCAGACAGGACCTAGCACAGATACGCAGTATTTT
-,TRBV5-6,TRBJ1-3,-,17,CASSLDRTASSGNTIYF,TGTGCCAGCAGCTTGGACAGGACAGCTAGCTCTGGAAACACCATATATTTT
TRBD1,TRBV18,TRBJ1-2,-,16,CASLWTGHRFLGGYTF,TGTGCCAGCCTTTGGACAGGCCATCGTTTTTTGGGAGGCTACACCTTC
TRBD1,TRBV27,TRBJ1-1,-,14,CASSPTGKRTEAFF,TGTGCCAGCAGTCCGACAGGGAAAAGGACTGAAGCTTTCTTT
TRBD1,TRBV5-1,TRBJ2-1,-,15,CASSLRDSTYNEQFF,TGCGCCAGCAGCTTACGGGACAGCACCTACAATGAGCAGTTCTTC
-,TRBV30,TRBJ1-6,few,16,CAWSVGQSSYNSPLHF,TGTGCCTGGAGTGTAGGACAGAGCTCCTATAATTCACCCCTCCACTTT
-,TRBV28,TRBJ1-5,-,16,CATIRGVFYSNQPQHF,TGTGCCACGATCCGCGGGGTTTTTTATAGCAATCAGCCCCAGCATTTT
TRBD1,TRBV19,TRBJ1-2,-,15,CASGWEGGTGYGYTF,TGTGCCAGCGGCTGGGAGGGGGGGACAGGCTATGGCTACACCTTC
TRBD2,TRBV28,TRBJ2-3,-,14,CASSLGGSLDTQYF,TGTGCCAGCAGTTTGGGCGGGAGCTTAGATACGCAGTATTTT
TRBD1,TRBV28,TRBJ2-1,-,17,CASSPAGTANAYNEQFF,TGTGCCAGCAGCCCAGCCGGGACAGCTAATGCCTACAATGAGCAGTTCTTC
-,TRBV7-6,TRBJ2-7,-,14,CASSQGQTAIEQYF,TGTGCCAGCAGCCAGGGCCAAACGGCCATCGAGCAGTACTTC
TRBD2,TRBV19,TRBJ2-1,-,15,CASKPPGLAGRRQFF,TGTGCCAGTAAACCTCCGGGACTAGCGGGCAGACGGCAGTTCTTC
TRBD1,TRBV2,TRBJ1-1,-,14,CASRDRDRNTEAFF,TGTGCCAGCAGGGACCGGGACAGGAACACTGAAGCTTTCTTT
-,TRBV28,TRBJ1-1,-,12,CASSLSYTEAFF,TGTGCCAGCAGTTTATCCTACACTGAAGCTTTCTTT
TRBD1,TRBV27,TRBJ1-5,-,15,CASSRWTGADQPQHF,TGTGCCAGCAGTCGGTGGACAGGGGCAGATCAGCCCCAGCATTTT
TRBD1,TRBV28,TRBJ1-2,-,15,CASSRSTGGVYGYTF,TGTGCCAGCAGTCGTTCGACAGGGGGCGTCTATGGCTACACCTTC
-,TRBV7-9,TRBJ2-7,-,13,CASSLGSGSEQYF,TGTGCCAGCAGCTTAGGGTCGGGTTCCGAGCAGTACTTC
-,TRBV28,TRBJ2-7,-,10,CASSFNEQYF,TGTGCCAGCAGTTTCAACGAGCAGTACTTC
TRBD2,TRBV19,TRBJ2-5,-,16,CASRDPAGGNQETQYF,TGTGCCAGTAGGGACCCAGCGGGAGGGAACCAAGAGACCCAGTACTTC
-,TRBV4-1,TRBJ2-3,-,16,CATQTMGGSSTDTQYF,TGCGCCACCCAAACAATGGGGGGTTCATCGACAGATACGCAGTATTTT
-,TRBV21-1,TRBJ2-7,-,15,CASSIKNRGLYEQYF,TGTGCCAGCAGCATCAAAAACAGGGGGCTCTACGAGCAGTACTTC
TRBD2,TRBV9,TRBJ2-3,once,13,CASRGIGTSGQYF,TGTGCCAGCAGGGGGATCGGGACTAGCGGGCAGTATTTT
-,TRBV9,TRBJ2-7,-,15,CASSVGFAGPYEQYF,TGTGCCAGCAGCGTAGGATTTGCGGGCCCATACGAGCAGTACTTC
TRBD1,TRBV7-9,TRBJ1-4,-,14,CASSLVQGNEKLFF,TGTGCCAGCAGCTTAGTACAGGGGAATGAAAAACTGTTTTTT
-,TRBV11-2,TRBJ1-3,-,13,CASSPQAGNTIYF,TGTGCCAGCAGCCCCCAAGCCGGAAACACCATATATTTT
-,TRBV24-1,TRBJ2-3,-,13,CATSTSGTDTQYF,TGTGCCACCTCCACCTCAGGAACAGATACGCAGTATTTT
TRBD1,TRBV7-9,TRBJ1-2,-,14,CASSLNRGDYGYTF,TGTGCCAGCAGCTTAAACAGGGGGGACTATGGCTACACCTTC
TRBD1,TRBV27,TRBJ1-3,-,16,CASSRLTGGTGNTIYF,TGTGCCAGCAGCCGACTGACAGGGGGCACTGGAAACACCATATATTTT
-,TRBV5-1,TRBJ2-1,-,16,CASSLDSGQIYNEQFF,TGCGCCAGCAGCTTGGATTCAGGGCAGATCTACAATGAGCAGTTCTTC
TRBD1,TRBV12-3/TRBV12-4,TRBJ1-2,-,13,CATRGGANYGYTF,TGTGCCACCAGGGGGGGTGCTAACTATGGCTACACCTTC
-,TRBV20-1,TRBJ2-7,-,13,CSASVPTVYEQYF,TGCAGTGCTAGTGTTCCTACGGTCTACGAGCAGTACTTC
TRBD1,TRBV27,TRBJ1-4,-,15,CASRYQGAPGEKLFF,TGTGCCAGCAGATACCAGGGGGCCCCTGGTGAAAAACTGTTTTTT
-,TRBV9,TRBJ1-1,few,15,CASSAGEGLGTEAFF,TGTGCCAGCAGCGCTGGAGAGGGTTTGGGCACTGAAGCTTTCTTT
TRBD1,TRBV4-1,TRBJ1-6,-,15,CASKGASNYNSPLHF,TGCGCCAGCAAGGGGGCTTCGAACTATAATTCACCCCTCCACTTT
-,TRBV23-1,TRBJ2-1,-,17,CASSQSLRGGPYNEQFF,TGCGCCAGCAGTCAATCCTTAAGGGGGGGACCCTACAATGAGCAGTTCTTC
-,TRBV6-2/TRBV6-3,TRBJ1-1,-,13,CASSPGPNTEAFF,TGTGCCAGCAGCCCGGGCCCGAACACTGAAGCTTTCTTT
-,TRBV18,TRBJ2-3,-,14,CASSPPEGTDTQYF,TGTGCCAGCTCACCACCGGAGGGAACAGATACGCAGTATTTT
TRBD2,TRBV27,TRBJ2-7,few,13,CASSFRGGSEQYF,TGTGCCAGCAGTTTTAGGGGAGGGAGCGAGCAGTACTTC
-,TRBV29-1,TRBJ1-1,-,12,CSGKGANTEAFF,TGCAGCGGAAAAGGGGCAAACACTGAAGCTTTCTTT
-,TRBV7-9,TRBJ1-4,-,13,CASKYGQTEKLFF,TGTGCCAGCAAGTATGGGCAGACTGAAAAACTGTTTTTT
TRBD2,TRBV7-9,TRBJ2-7,-,14,CASTLAGGAYEQYF,TGTGCCAGCACCCTAGCGGGAGGAGCCTACGAGCAGTACTTC
-,TRBV7-8,TRBJ2-7,-,14,CASSLAEQAYEQYF,TGTGCCAGCAGCTTAGCGGAACAGGCCTACGAGCAGTACTTC
-,TRBV9,TRBJ2-3,once,16,CASSVSSGLFTDTQYF,TGTGCCAGCAGCGTATCCAGCGGGCTTTTCACAGATACGCAGTATTTT
TRBD2,TRBV2,TRBJ2-3,-,16,CASSSGLAGAADTQYF,TGTGCCAGCAGTTCGGGACTAGCGGGAGCCGCAGATACGCAGTATTTT
-,TRBV24-1,TRBJ1-5,-,17,CATSDPTPDSGNQPQHF,TGTGCCACCAGTGACCCCACCCCAGACAGCGGCAATCAGCCCCAGCATTTT
-,TRBV10-3,TRBJ2-7,-,14,CATHPQGPPHEQYF,TGTGCCACCCACCCCCAGGGGCCCCCCCACGAGCAGTACTTC
-,TRBV20-1,TRBJ1-1,-,11,CSAGRGSEAFF,TGCAGTGCTGGGAGGGGATCTGAAGCTTTCTTT
TRBD1,TRBV28,TRBJ1-1,-,16,CASSVIQGAMVTEAFF,TGTGCCAGCAGTGTAATACAGGGGGCGATGGTCACTGAAGCTTTCTTT
-,TRBV7-2,TRBJ2-1,-,14,CASSSLGVYNEQFF,TGTGCCAGCAGCTCGCTCGGGGTCTACAATGAGCAGTTCTTC
-,TRBV11-3,TRBJ1-1,few,16,CASSPTDGKQGPEAFF,TGTGCCAGCAGCCCGACTGATGGGAAGCAGGGGCCTGAAGCTTTCTTT